This TCR beta chain was captured by sequencing in a study of blood T cells in healthy people across ages. In this sample, this clonotype turned up a few times. Its antigen remains unidentified. Study-level results: When set beside aged donors, long-lived donors presented more naive CD4+ cells and higher diversity.

Using a J-beta primer mix together with a sample-barcoded 5' primer, a second PCR was run for roughly 6 to 11 cycles. Through a template-switch adaptor with 12 random nucleotides, each cDNA molecule received a tag. TCRdb reprocessed the 5' RACE reads via MiXCR and lists one record per CDR3 protein. The top ten hold approximately 30% of the sample, which has 270,000 or so distinct CDR3 sequences, around 27% seen once. The sequence came from an older woman in good health. Sequenced sample: blood.

DNA for the CDR3: TGTGCCAGCAGCTTGCGGGAGCCCGATACGCAGTATTTT. Translation: CASSLREPDTQYF. V is TRBV7-6 and J is TRBJ2-3; 7 bases agree with TRBD2. The germline CDR1 and CDR2 sequences are SGHVS and FNYEAQ. This CDR3 comprises 13 residues. The junction had 3 bases not matched to a gene; V was cut back by 3 bases and J by 6 bases.